Sequencing of this T cell receptor (beta chain) was carried out in a study of CD8+ T cells in alopecia areata. Indicated treatment: oral pan-JAK inhibitor, 5-10 mg twice daily. It was cDNA, reverse transcribed from extracted RNA, that served as the sequencing template. Repertoires were generated with immunoSEQ multiplex PCR, while TCRdb's copy carries only in-frame clones and drops some. The repertoire holds some 45,000 clones, roughly 92% seen once, with around 18% in the top ten. CDR1 is SNHLY and CDR2 is FYNNEI in the germline V gene. The CDR3 spans 16 residues. V lost 3 bases to trimming and J lost 2 bases; unmatched junction nucleotides: 8.

This clonotype originated in a human donor with alopecia areata. The rearrangement links TRBV2 to TRBJ2-3; 7 nucleotides align to TRBD1. This specimen consisted of CD8+ T cells sorted from blood, obtained at week 24, from a patient treated with tofacitinib. CDR3 DNA: TGTGCCAGCAGTGAGAGGGGGCAGGGCTACACAGATACGCAGTATTTT. Translating gives CASSERGQGYTDTQYF.